A single sample is the source of the 31 T cell receptor beta chains below, sequenced in a study of blood T cell repertoires in COVID-19. The protocol was immunoSEQ multiplex PCR, while the TCRdb copy is restricted to in-frame clones and leaves out a portion. The sample has around 100,000 clones, under 85% seen once. The source material was peripheral blood. These receptors were collected from a human donor in a cohort sampled during active COVID-19.

The chain carries TRBV15 and TRBJ2-7; 10 positions match TRBD2. V gave up 4 bases and J gave up 3 bases; unmatched junction bases: 6. The CDR3 covers 15 residues. Germline assignment: CDR1 LNHNV and CDR2 YYDKDF (reference sequence). The CDR3 DNA reads as TGTGCCACCAGCAAAGAAAGGACTAGCGGCTACGAGCAGTACTTC. As protein: CATSKERTSGYEQYF.

The gene calls are TRBV2 and TRBJ2-3; weak D call: TRBD1 (5 bases). CDR3 length: 14 amino acids. The V end was cut by 8 bases, the J end by 8 bases, with 20 bases between. Germline CDR1 SNHLY, CDR2 FYNNEI. The CDR3 reads CASLEVRAGRTQYF. The CDR3 nucleotides are TGTGCCAGCTTAGAGGTTCGCGCAGGGCGTACGCAGTATTTT.

The V gene is TRBV5-1, the J gene TRBJ2-1, with D perhaps matching TRBD1 (6 bases). This CDR3 has 13 amino acids. V gave up 4 bases and J gave up 2 bases, with 7 bases separating them. In germline, CDR1 is SGHRS, CDR2 YFSETQ. The CDR3 spells CASSGGAYNEQFF. DNA for the CDR3: TGCGCCAGCAGCGGGGGCGCCTACAATGAGCAGTTCTTC.

The rearrangement links TRBV11-2 to TRBJ2-1; tentatively, D is TRBD1 (6 bases). V was cut by 3 bases and J by 4 bases, with 13 bases left in between. The CDR3 has 15 residues. The germline V gene has CDR1 SGHAT and CDR2 FQNNGV. CDR3 amino acids: CASSFSGQQYNEQFF. As DNA, the CDR3 is TGTGCCAGCAGCTTCTCCGGACAGCAATACAATGAGCAGTTCTTC.

V gene TRBV18 combines with J gene TRBJ1-4; TRBD1 is a possible D gene (5 bases). V shed 0 bases and J shed 8 bases, with 10 bases lying between them. The CDR3 has 14 residues. The germline V gene encodes CDR1 KGHSH and CDR2 LQKENI. CDR3 in amino acids: CASSPPGEREKLFF. In DNA, the CDR3 is TGTGCCAGCTCACCACCAGGGGAAAGGGAAAAACTGTTTTTT.

A few counts support this clone. The rearrangement joins TRBV7-6 to TRBJ2-5; D unresolved. The germline V gene has CDR1 SGHVS and CDR2 FNYEAQ. Deletions cut 5 bases from V and 1 base from J, with 8 bases between. The CDR3 has 13 residues. The CDR3: CASSPRLQETQYF. The CDR3, as DNA: TGTGCCAGCAGCCCTCGTCTCCAAGAGACCCAGTACTTC.

This clone has only one observation. V usage is TRBV15 and J usage is TRBJ2-1, with 8 bases aligning to TRBD2. The V and J ends lost 5 bases and 1 base, in that order; junction bases with no gene match: 10. The length of the CDR3 is 17 residues. From germline, CDR1 is LNHNV and CDR2 YYDKDF (reference sequence). CDR3 residues: CATSASPAGGSYNEQFF. The CDR3 DNA is TGTGCCACCAGCGCCTCGCCCGCGGGGGGTTCCTACAATGAGCAGTTCTTC.

The chain joins TRBV6-5 to TRBJ1-5; 7 positions match TRBD1. The CDR3 runs 16 residues. CDR1 and CDR2 (germline): MNHEY, SVGAGI. With V trimmed by 4 bases and J by 0 bases, 6 bases remained unmatched. For the CDR3, the DNA is TGTGCCAGCAGTTCCCGGGACAGAAATAGCAATCAGCCCCAGCATTTT. Translated: CASSSRDRNSNQPQHF.

This clone was counted a few times. The chain combines TRBV2 with TRBJ1-6, with a tentative D call TRBD1 (6 bases). The CDR3 is made up of 14 amino acids. With 8 bases removed from V and 7 bases from J, the gap between germline ends came to 15 bases. Germline-derived CDR1 and CDR2 are SNHLY and FYNNEI. The CDR3 coding sequence is TGTGCCAGCGGCGACAGGAGGAGCAATTCACCCCTCCACTTT. It specifies CASGDRRSNSPLHF.

The chain employs TRBV5-1 and TRBJ1-4, with D possibly being TRBD1 (5 bases). Germline V gene lookup returns CDR1 SGHRS and CDR2 YFSETQ. Trimming left V 4 bases short and J 6 bases short, with 13 bases between. The CDR3 is 14 amino acids. CDR3 amino acids: CASSPAGRYEKLFF. DNA of the CDR3: TGCGCCAGCAGCCCAGCGGGACGGTATGAAAAACTGTTTTTT.

The V call is TRBV5-4, the J call TRBJ1-5; D possibly corresponds to TRBD1 (6 bases). This CDR3 region has 14 residues. V shed 3 bases and J shed 6 bases, with 13 bases lying between them. CDR1 is SGHNT, CDR2 YYREEE, per germline (reference sequence). In nucleotides, the CDR3 is TGTGCCAGCAGCTCCTCAGGGGTTGGTCAGCCCCAGCATTTT. This gives the protein CASSSSGVGQPQHF.

The chain carries TRBV11-2 and TRBJ1-3; 8 bases are a match to TRBD1. The J segment lost 0 bases and the V segment lost 5 bases, leaving 6 bases of the junction unmatched. The CDR3 consists of 16 residues. Germline CDR1 is SGHAT and CDR2 is FQNNGV. CDR3 nucleotides: TGTGCCAGCAGCGCGGTTACAGGGGGCTCTGGAAACACCATATATTTT. Translation: CASSAVTGGSGNTIYF.

This clone was found once. Distinct nucleotide sequences in the sample also encode this CDR3. The V call is TRBV9, the J call TRBJ1-2; D might be TRBD1 (5 bases). This CDR3 is built from 16 residues. Germline loops: CDR1 SGDLS, CDR2 YYNGEE. The V end lost 0 bases, the J end lost 0 bases, and 12 bases lay between the germline ends. The chain's CDR3 is CASSVGQGSSNYGYTF. Written as DNA, the CDR3 is TGTGCCAGCAGCGTAGGGCAGGGCTCTTCTAACTATGGCTACACCTTC.

The genes are TRBV19 and TRBJ1-1; D is unresolved. CDR1 is LNHDA, CDR2 SQIVND, per germline (reference sequence). V was cut by 0 bases and J by 1 base, with 12 bases left in between. CDR3 length: 16 amino acids. The CDR3 is CASSIERLAENTEAFF. The CDR3 DNA follows: TGTGCCAGTAGTATAGAGCGGTTGGCAGAGAACACTGAAGCTTTCTTT.

The chain employs TRBV6-1 and TRBJ2-7; 7 bases are a match to TRBD1. Germline CDR1 is MNHNS and CDR2 is SASEGT. The CDR3 consists of 12 residues. The V segment lost 5 bases and the J segment 6 bases; nucleotides outside the gene matches: 4. The CDR3 nucleotides read TGTGCCAGCAGTTTCGGACAGGCCGAGCAGTACTTC. Translated: CASSFGQAEQYF.

V is TRBV6-1 and J is TRBJ1-2; possibly TRBD1 for D (6 bases). The CDR3 totals 16 residues. V was clipped by 2 bases and J by 4 bases, with 17 bases between them. CDR1 is MNHNS, CDR2 SASEGT, per germline. The CDR3 DNA reads as TGTGCCAGCAGTGAACCTGGTAGGGGGGGCCTCTATGGCTACACCTTC. Translating gives CASSEPGRGGLYGYTF.

The rearrangement links TRBV18 to TRBJ2-1, with 7 positions matching TRBD2. The CDR3 is 16 amino acids. Germline values: CDR1 KGHSH, CDR2 LQKENI. Trimming cost V 2 bases and J 5 bases; bases outside gene matches: 9. CDR3 region: CASSPSQQRGNNEQFF. CDR3 sequence (DNA): TGTGCCAGCTCACCAAGCCAGCAGCGGGGTAACAATGAGCAGTTCTTC.

This clone was seen only once. J is TRBJ2-1 and V is TRBV24-1, with a tentative D call TRBD1 (6 bases). V was clipped by 7 bases and J by 6 bases, with 9 bases between them. The CDR3 has 12 residues. Germline V lookup: CDR1 KGHDR, CDR2 SFDVKD. The CDR3 DNA reads TGTGCCACCAGCGTCAGGGGCAATGAGCAGTTCTTC. Protein sequence: CATSVRGNEQFF.

This clone turned up a few times. The CDR3, as DNA: TGTGCCACCAGCAGAGATCTGGGCTCGACGGAAAAACTGTTTTTT. Its protein product is CATSRDLGSTEKLFF. The chain uses TRBV15 and TRBJ1-4; no firm D call. V was clipped by 0 bases and J by 8 bases, with 13 bases between them. CDR3 length equals 15 residues. Germline V lookup: CDR1 LNHNV, CDR2 YYDKDF (reference sequence).

The V gene is TRBV12-5, the J gene TRBJ2-5, with 8 bases lining up with TRBD1. CDR1 LGHNT and CDR2 FRNRAP come from the germline V gene. Trimming at V came to 3 bases and at J to 3 bases, leaving 6 bases not matched to a gene. This CDR3 has 15 residues. In DNA form, the CDR3 reads TGTGCTAGTGGTTTTGGGGACAGGAGTGAAGAGACCCAGTACTTC. Amino acid sequence: CASGFGDRSEETQYF.

There are a few counts of this clone. The rearrangement links TRBV12-3 or TRBV12-4 to TRBJ1-5; D is undetermined. CDR3 size: 13 residues. V was shortened by 8 bases and J by 4 bases, with 12 bases between the two germline ends. The DNA of the CDR3 is TGTGCCAGCTGTCGGACGGGGAATCAGCCCCAGCATTTT. Amino acids: CASCRTGNQPQHF.

The rearrangement uses TRBV27 and TRBJ2-3, with 7 bases matching TRBD2. This CDR3 spans 15 amino acids. Germline values: CDR1 MNHEY, CDR2 SMNVEV (reference sequence). J lost 5 bases, V lost 5 bases, and 10 bases had no gene match. The CDR3 DNA reads as TGTGCCAGCAGTCCAAGGACTAGAATTCAAGATACGCAGTATTTT. Encoded protein: CASSPRTRIQDTQYF.

The chain links TRBV6-2 or TRBV6-3 to TRBJ2-7; a weak D match, TRBD1 (6 bases). Trimming left V 4 bases short and J 0 bases short, with 13 bases between. The CDR3 runs to 15 residues. The germline V gene encodes CDR1 MNHEY and CDR2 SVGEGT. CDR3 region: CASSSMRTVSYEQYF. In DNA, the CDR3 is TGTGCCAGCAGTTCTATGAGGACAGTCTCCTACGAGCAGTACTTC.

The chain joins TRBV14 to TRBJ2-1, with TRBD2 matching over 7 bases. The V gene end was trimmed by 2 bases and the J gene end by 2 bases; junction bases not matched to a gene: 0. Germline V CDR1 and CDR2: SGHDN, FVKESK. CDR3 length: 14 residues. The CDR3 DNA reads TGTGCCAGCAGCCAAAGCGGGGCCTACAATGAGCAGTTCTTC. Its protein is CASSQSGAYNEQFF.

The chain has TRBV19 and TRBJ2-7, with a weak D call TRBD2 (5 bases). The germline CDR1 and CDR2 sequences are LNHDA and SQIVND (reference sequence). The V gene lost 7 bases and the J gene lost 7 bases, with 14 bases spanning the gap. CDR3 length equals 12 residues. As DNA, the CDR3 is TGTGCCAGTACCCCGGACGGGAAGGAGCAGTACTTC. Translating it yields CASTPDGKEQYF.

The chain recombines TRBV4-1 with TRBJ2-1; D gene ambiguous. V was clipped by 4 bases and J by 5 bases, with 18 bases between them. The CDR3 consists of 16 residues. CDR1 MGHRA and CDR2 YSYEKL come from the germline V gene. The CDR3 bases are TGCGCCAGCAGCCCTGCCCGACAAGGCACCGACAATGAGCAGTTCTTC. The encoded protein is CASSPARQGTDNEQFF.

The V and J genes are TRBV6-5 and TRBJ1-2; 8 nucleotides line up with TRBD1. The ends lost 2 bases at V and 8 bases at J; junction bases unmatched: 13. Germline CDR1 and CDR2: MNHEY and SVGAGI. This CDR3 has 16 residues. This CDR3 is CASSYHDRGGVKGYTF. CDR3 coding DNA: TGTGCCAGCAGTTACCATGACAGGGGAGGTGTCAAGGGCTACACCTTC.

The gene calls are TRBV7-9 and TRBJ1-1; tentatively, D is TRBD1 (6 bases). Trimming took off 5 bases at V and 1 base at J, with 11 bases between the two ends. From germline, CDR1 is SEHNR and CDR2 FQNEAQ (reference sequence). The CDR3 runs to 14 residues. In DNA, the CDR3 is TGTGCCAGCAGCGCCTCCAGGGGGAACACTGAAGCTTTCTTT. Translation gives CASSASRGNTEAFF.

The chain recombines TRBV19 with TRBJ2-7; the D gene is possibly TRBD1 (5 bases). The CDR3 runs to 13 residues. Germline V gene data show CDR1 as LNHDA and CDR2 as SQIVND (reference sequence). V gave up 5 bases and J gave up 5 bases, with 13 bases separating them. CDR3 sequence: CASSRQSADEQYF. The CDR3 DNA sequence: TGTGCCAGTAGTCGACAGAGCGCGGACGAGCAGTACTTC.

The V gene is TRBV7-9, the J gene TRBJ1-2; possible D gene TRBD1, 5 bases. CDR1 SEHNR and CDR2 FQNEAQ come from the germline V gene (reference sequence). The V end lost 4 bases, the J end lost 8 bases, and 17 bases lay between the germline ends. The CDR3 covers 14 residues. CDR3 amino acids: CASSSSRGEGGYTF. Written as DNA, the CDR3 is TGTGCCAGCAGCTCCAGCAGAGGGGAGGGCGGCTACACCTTC.

The chain is built from TRBV2 and TRBJ1-1, with D unresolved. Trimming took 3 bases from V and 3 from J, leaving 11 bases between them. The CDR3 sequence is 14 residues long. CDR1 SNHLY and CDR2 FYNNEI come from the germline V gene. CDR3 residues: CASSEEGRYTEAFF. CDR3 coding DNA: TGTGCCAGCAGTGAGGAGGGAAGGTACACTGAAGCTTTCTTT.